The 8 T cell receptor beta chains below were found in one sample sequenced in a study of metastatic and nonmetastatic thyroid tumors. Patients were all untreated before their thyroid surgery. TCRdb reassembled clones from the PCR reads with MiXCR. This table holds approximately 90,000 clones, roughly 8.6% found once. Sequencing input: blood. These receptors were obtained from a female donor with papillary thyroid cancer or a benign thyroid nodule (not recorded which). Some clones in this sample may be carry-over from other donors' samples.

There are many counts of this clone. The chain is built from TRBV7-9 and TRBJ2-7, with D possibly matching TRBD1 (5 bases). Germline assignment: CDR1 SEHNR and CDR2 FQNEAQ (reference sequence). V was cut by 5 bases and J by 2 bases, with 16 bases left in between. The CDR3 is made up of 15 amino acids. The CDR3 is CASSPDSAATYEQYF. The CDR3 DNA follows: TGTGCCAGCAGCCCCGACAGCGCCGCGACCTACGAGCAGTACTTC.

This clone came up many times. The J gene is TRBJ1-1, the V gene TRBV20-1; D may be TRBD1 (5 bases). CDR1 is DFQATT, CDR2 SNEGSKA, per germline (reference sequence). V lost 7 bases, J lost 0 bases, and 15 bases lay in between. The CDR3 extends over 14 amino acids. The CDR3 bases are TGCAGTGTTACCGAGTCGGACATGAACACTGAAGCTTTCTTT. It codes for CSVTESDMNTEAFF.

In this sample, this clone turned up many times. The V gene is TRBV3-1, the J gene TRBJ2-4; D unresolved. This CDR3 has 15 amino acids. Trimming took off 3 bases at V and 2 bases at J, with 11 bases between the two ends. Per the germline V gene, CDR1 is LGHDT and CDR2 is YNNKEL (reference sequence). The CDR3 DNA follows: TGTGCCAGCAGCCAGGGTTCACAGCCCAAAAACATTCAGTACTTC. Translated: CASSQGSQPKNIQYF.

Concerning this clone: This could be a read error, since a much larger clone is one nucleotide away. The V and J genes are TRBV5-1 and TRBJ2-5; no clear D. There are 13 residues in the CDR3. Germline V gives CDR1 SGHRS, CDR2 YFSETQ. CDR3 sequence: CASSPKVQETHYF. The CDR3 region has the DNA TGCGCCAGCAGCCCAAAAGTGCAAGAGACCCATTACTTC.

In this sample, this clone turned up many times. This chain connects TRBV13 to TRBJ2-7, with D possibly being TRBD1 or TRBD2 (5 bases each). Germline loops: CDR1 PRHDT, CDR2 FYEKMQ (reference sequence). The CDR3 extends over 14 amino acids. V was cut by 3 bases and J by 2 bases, with 11 bases left in between. CDR3 amino acids: CASSFGTAAYEQYF. The CDR3 region has the DNA TGTGCCAGCAGCTTCGGGACGGCCGCCTACGAGCAGTACTTC.

The chain carries TRBV6-1 and TRBJ2-7; TRBD1 matches 7 bases. The ends lost 7 bases at V and 5 bases at J; junction bases unmatched: 11. Germline CDR1 reads MNHNS; CDR2 reads SASEGT. The CDR3 covers 14 residues. This CDR3 reads CASNPIQGFNEQYF. CDR3 nucleotide sequence: TGTGCCAGCAACCCGATACAGGGGTTCAACGAGCAGTACTTC.

This clone was recorded a few times. V gene TRBV28 combines with J gene TRBJ2-7, with no clear D. CDR1 is MDHEN, CDR2 SYDVKM, per germline. Between the trimmed V and J ends, which lost 3 bases and 1 base, there was a span of 7 bases. The CDR3 spans 13 residues. The CDR3 is CASSFAMSYEQYF. The CDR3 DNA is TGTGCCAGCAGTTTCGCCATGTCCTACGAGCAGTACTTC.

At least ten counts were recorded for this clone. The V gene is TRBV5-1, the J gene TRBJ2-6, with D unclear. The germline gives CDR1 SGHRS, CDR2 YFSETQ. The CDR3 is 16 residues long. V lost 1 base and J lost 0, with 8 bases in between. CDR3: CASSLTASSGANVLTF. The CDR3 DNA sequence: TGCGCCAGCAGCTTGACGGCCAGCTCTGGGGCCAACGTCCTGACTTTC.